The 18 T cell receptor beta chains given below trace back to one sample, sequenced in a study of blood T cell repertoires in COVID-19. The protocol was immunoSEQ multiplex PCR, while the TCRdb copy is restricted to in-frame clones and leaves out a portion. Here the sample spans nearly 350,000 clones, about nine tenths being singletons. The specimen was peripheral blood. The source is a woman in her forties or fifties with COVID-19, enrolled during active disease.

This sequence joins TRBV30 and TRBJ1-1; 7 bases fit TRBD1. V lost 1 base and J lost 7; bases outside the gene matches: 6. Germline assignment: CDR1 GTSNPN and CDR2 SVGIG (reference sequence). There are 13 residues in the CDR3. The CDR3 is CAWSANRGGEAFF. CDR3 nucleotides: TGTGCCTGGAGTGCCAACAGGGGAGGTGAAGCTTTCTTT.

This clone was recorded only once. The CDR3 reads CASSWAQGGETQYF. Written as DNA, the CDR3 is TGTGCCAGCAGTTGGGCGCAGGGAGGAGAGACCCAGTACTTC. The V gene is TRBV6-2 or TRBV6-3, the J gene TRBJ2-5; D is possibly TRBD2 (6 bases). V shed 4 bases and J shed 4 bases, with 13 bases lying between them. CDR3 length equals 14 residues. The germline V gene encodes CDR1 MNHEY and CDR2 SVGEGT.

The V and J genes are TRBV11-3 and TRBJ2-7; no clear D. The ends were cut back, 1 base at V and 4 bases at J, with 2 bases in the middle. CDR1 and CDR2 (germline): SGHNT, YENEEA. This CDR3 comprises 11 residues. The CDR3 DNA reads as TGTGCCAGCAGCTTAGCATACGAGCAGTACTTC. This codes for CASSLAYEQYF.

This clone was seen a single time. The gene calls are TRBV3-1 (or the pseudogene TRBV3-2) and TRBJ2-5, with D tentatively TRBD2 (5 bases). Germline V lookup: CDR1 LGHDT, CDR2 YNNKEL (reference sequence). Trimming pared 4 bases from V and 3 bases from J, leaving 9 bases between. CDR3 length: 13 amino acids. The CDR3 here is CASSLRAEETQYF. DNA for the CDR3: TGTGCCAGCAGCCTGAGGGCCGAAGAGACCCAGTACTTC.

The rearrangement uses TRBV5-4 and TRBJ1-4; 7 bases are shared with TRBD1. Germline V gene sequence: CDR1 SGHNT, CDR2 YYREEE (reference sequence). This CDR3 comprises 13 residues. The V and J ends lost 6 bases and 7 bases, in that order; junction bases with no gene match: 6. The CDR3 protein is CASKVQGFEKLFF. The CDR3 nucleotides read TGTGCCAGCAAGGTACAGGGGTTTGAAAAACTGTTTTTT. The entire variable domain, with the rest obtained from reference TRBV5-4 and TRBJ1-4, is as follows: ETGVTQSPTHLIKTRGQQVTLRCSSQSGHNTVSWYQQALGQGPQFIFQYYREEENGRGNFPPRFSGLQFPNYSSELNVNALELDDSALYLCASKVQGFEKLFFGSGTQLSVL.

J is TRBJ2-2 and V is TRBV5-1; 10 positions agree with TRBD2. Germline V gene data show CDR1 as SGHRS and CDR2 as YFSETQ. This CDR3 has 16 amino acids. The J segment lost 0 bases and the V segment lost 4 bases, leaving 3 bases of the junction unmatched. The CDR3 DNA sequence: TGCGCCAGCAGCGGTACTAGCGGGACGAACACCGGGGAGCTGTTTTTT. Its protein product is CASSGTSGTNTGELFF.

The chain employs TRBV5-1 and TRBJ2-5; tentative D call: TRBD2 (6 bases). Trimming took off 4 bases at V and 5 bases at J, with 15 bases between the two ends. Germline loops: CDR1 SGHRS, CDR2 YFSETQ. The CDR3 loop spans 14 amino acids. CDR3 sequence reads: CASSGGRTAETQYF. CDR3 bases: TGCGCCAGCAGCGGGGGGAGGACGGCGGAGACCCAGTACTTC. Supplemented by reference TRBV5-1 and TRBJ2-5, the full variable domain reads KAGVTQTPRYLIKTRGQQVTLSCSPISGHRSVSWYQQTPGQGLQFLFEYFSETQRNKGNFPGRFSGRQFSNSRSEMNVSTLELGDSALYLCASSGGRTAETQYFGPGTRLLVL.

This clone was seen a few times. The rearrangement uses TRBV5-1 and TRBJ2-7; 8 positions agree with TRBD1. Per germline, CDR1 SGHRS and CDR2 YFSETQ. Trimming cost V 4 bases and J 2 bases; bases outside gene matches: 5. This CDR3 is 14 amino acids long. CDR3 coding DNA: TGCGCCAGCAGCGCCGGGACAGGCACCTACGAGCAGTACTTC. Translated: CASSAGTGTYEQYF.

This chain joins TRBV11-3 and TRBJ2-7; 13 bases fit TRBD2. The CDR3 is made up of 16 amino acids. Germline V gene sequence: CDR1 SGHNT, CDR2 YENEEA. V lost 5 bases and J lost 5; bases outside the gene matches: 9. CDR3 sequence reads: CASSRTGLAGVNEQYF. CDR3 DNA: TGTGCCAGCAGCCGAACCGGACTAGCGGGAGTTAACGAGCAGTACTTC. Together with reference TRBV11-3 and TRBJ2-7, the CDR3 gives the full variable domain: EAGVVQSPRYKIIEKKQPVAFWCNPISGHNTLYWYLQNLGQGPELLIRYENEEAVDDSQLPKDRFSAERLKGVDSTLKIQPAELGDSAVYLCASSRTGLAGVNEQYFGPGTRLTVT.

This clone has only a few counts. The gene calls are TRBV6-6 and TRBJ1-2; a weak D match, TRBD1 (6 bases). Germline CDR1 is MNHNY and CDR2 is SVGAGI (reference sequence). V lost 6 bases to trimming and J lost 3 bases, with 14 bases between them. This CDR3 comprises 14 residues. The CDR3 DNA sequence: TGTGCCAGCAGAAACAGGGAAACTGACTATGGCTACACCTTC. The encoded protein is CASRNRETDYGYTF.

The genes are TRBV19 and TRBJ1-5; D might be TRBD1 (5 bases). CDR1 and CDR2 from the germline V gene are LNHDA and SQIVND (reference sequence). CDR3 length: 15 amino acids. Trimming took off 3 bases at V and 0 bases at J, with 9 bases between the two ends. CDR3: CASSIPGGSNQPQHF. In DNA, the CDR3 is TGTGCCAGTAGTATTCCCGGGGGTAGCAATCAGCCCCAGCATTTT.

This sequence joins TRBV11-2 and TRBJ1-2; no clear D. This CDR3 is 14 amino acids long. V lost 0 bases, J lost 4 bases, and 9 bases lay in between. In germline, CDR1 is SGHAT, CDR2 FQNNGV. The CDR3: CASSLDNRVYGYTF. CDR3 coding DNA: TGTGCCAGCAGCTTAGATAATCGGGTCTATGGCTACACCTTC. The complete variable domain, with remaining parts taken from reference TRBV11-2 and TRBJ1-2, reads EAGVAQSPRYKIIEKRQSVAFWCNPISGHATLYWYQQILGQGPKLLIQFQNNGVVDDSQLPKDRFSAERLKGVDSTLKIQPAKLEDSAVYLCASSLDNRVYGYTFGSGTRLTVV.

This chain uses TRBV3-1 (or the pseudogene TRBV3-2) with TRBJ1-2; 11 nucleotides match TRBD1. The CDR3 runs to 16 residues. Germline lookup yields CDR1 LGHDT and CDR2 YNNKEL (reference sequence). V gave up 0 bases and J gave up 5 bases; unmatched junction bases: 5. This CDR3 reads CASSQDRGTGGYGYTF. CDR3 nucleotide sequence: TGTGCCAGCAGCCAAGATCGGGGGACAGGGGGGTATGGCTACACCTTC.

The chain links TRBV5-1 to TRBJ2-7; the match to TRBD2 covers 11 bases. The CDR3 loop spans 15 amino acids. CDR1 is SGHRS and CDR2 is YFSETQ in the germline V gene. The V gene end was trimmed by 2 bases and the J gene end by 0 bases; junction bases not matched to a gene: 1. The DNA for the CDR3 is TGCGCCAGCAGCTTCACTAGCGGGAGCTCCTACGAGCAGTACTTC. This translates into CASSFTSGSSYEQYF.

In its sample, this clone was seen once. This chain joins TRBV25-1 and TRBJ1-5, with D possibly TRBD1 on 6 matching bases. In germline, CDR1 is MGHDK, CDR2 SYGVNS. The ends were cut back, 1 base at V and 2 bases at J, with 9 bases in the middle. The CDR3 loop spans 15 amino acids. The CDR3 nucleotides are TGTGCCAGCAGTGAATTGGCAGGGGGCAATCAGCCCCAGCATTTT. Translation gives CASSELAGGNQPQHF.

CDR3 region: CASSQDRGPYQPQHF. The CDR3 DNA sequence: TGCGCCAGCAGCCAAGATAGAGGGCCCTATCAGCCCCAGCATTTT. The chain employs TRBV4-1 and TRBJ1-5; D is unresolved. The CDR3 consists of 15 residues. The germline V gene encodes CDR1 MGHRA and CDR2 YSYEKL. V dropped 0 bases and J dropped 5 bases, with 11 bases sitting between them.

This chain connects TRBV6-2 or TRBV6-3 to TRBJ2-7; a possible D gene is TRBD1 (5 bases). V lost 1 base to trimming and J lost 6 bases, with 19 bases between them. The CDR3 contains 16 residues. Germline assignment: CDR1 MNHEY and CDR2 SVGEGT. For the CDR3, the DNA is TGTGCCAGCAGTTACTTGATGTGGCAGGGCGGCCGCGAGCAGTACTTC. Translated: CASSYLMWQGGREQYF.

CDR3 sequence reads: CASTPWGGNIQYF. The CDR3 nucleotides read TGCGCCAGCACCCCGTGGGGGGGGAACATTCAGTACTTC. This rearrangement joins TRBV5-1 to TRBJ2-4; 7 nucleotides align to TRBD2. CDR1 is SGHRS, CDR2 YFSETQ, per germline. The CDR3 consists of 13 residues. The junction had 7 bases not matched to a gene; V was cut back by 6 bases and J by 7 bases. The variable domain in full, with the rest retrieved from reference TRBV5-1 and TRBJ2-4, is KAGVTQTPRYLIKTRGQQVTLSCSPISGHRSVSWYQQTPGQGLQFLFEYFSETQRNKGNFPGRFSGRQFSNSRSEMNVSTLELGDSALYLCASTPWGGNIQYFGAGTRLSVL.